These T cell receptor beta chains were read from a single sample in a study of blood T cell repertoires in COVID-19. The protocol was immunoSEQ multiplex PCR, while the TCRdb copy is restricted to in-frame clones and leaves out a portion. The data hold approximately 120,000 clones, with 74% observed a single time. Source material: peripheral blood. The receptors were gathered from a man older than 75 with COVID-19, enrolled during active disease. The CDR3 runs from the conserved cysteine through the conserved F or W. A D gene is named only where the DNA matches it firmly. Clone size, where shown, is once, few, many, or a class for clones that have expanded.

V gene: TRBV23-1; clone size: -; D gene: TRBD2; J gene: TRBJ2-7; CDR3 protein: CASSQGTGFRTSGRPPHCEQYF; CDR3 DNA: TGCGCCAGCAGTCAAGGGACAGGGTTTCGGACTAGCGGGAGGCCACCCCACTGCGAGCAGTACTTC
V gene: TRBV9; clone size: -; D gene: -; J gene: TRBJ2-1; CDR3 protein: CASSPKKGLASYNEQFF; CDR3 DNA: TGTGCCAGCAGCCCCAAGAAGGGGTTAGCATCCTACAATGAGCAGTTCTTC
V gene: TRBV7-3; clone size: -; D gene: -; J gene: TRBJ1-5; CDR3 protein: CASSLRAGDQPQHF; CDR3 DNA: TGTGCCAGCAGCTTAAGGGCAGGGGATCAGCCCCAGCATTTT
V gene: TRBV19; clone size: once; D gene: -; J gene: TRBJ2-7; CDR3 protein: CASSMRGNRHEQYF; CDR3 DNA: TGTGCCAGTAGTATGAGGGGGAATCGGCACGAGCAGTACTTC
V gene: TRBV9; clone size: few; D gene: TRBD1; J gene: TRBJ2-7; CDR3 protein: CASSVQGEAYEQYF; CDR3 DNA: TGTGCCAGCAGCGTCCAGGGGGAAGCGTACGAGCAGTACTTC
V gene: TRBV19; clone size: -; D gene: -; J gene: TRBJ2-1; CDR3 protein: CASTGVGPRDEQFF; CDR3 DNA: TGTGCCAGTACGGGGGTAGGGCCAAGGGATGAGCAGTTCTTC
V gene: TRBV10-2; clone size: few; D gene: -; J gene: TRBJ1-1; CDR3 protein: CASSDSETTEAFF; CDR3 DNA: TGCGCCAGCAGTGATTCGGAGACCACTGAAGCTTTCTTT
V gene: TRBV6-6; clone size: -; D gene: TRBD2; J gene: TRBJ2-3; CDR3 protein: CASSPIAGGPNTDTQYF; CDR3 DNA: TGTGCCAGCAGTCCAATAGCGGGAGGGCCTAACACAGATACGCAGTATTTT
V gene: TRBV9; clone size: few; D gene: TRBD2; J gene: TRBJ2-1; CDR3 protein: CASSVGLLLAGGPNEQFF; CDR3 DNA: TGTGCCAGCAGCGTCGGCCTCCTTCTAGCGGGAGGGCCAAATGAGCAGTTCTTC
V gene: TRBV10-3; clone size: -; D gene: -; J gene: TRBJ1-1; CDR3 protein: CATSGGRGAEAFF; CDR3 DNA: TGTGCCACCTCCGGAGGCAGGGGCGCTGAAGCTTTCTTT
V gene: TRBV24-1; clone size: -; D gene: -; J gene: TRBJ1-5; CDR3 protein: CATSDPGDGNQPQHF; CDR3 DNA: TGTGCCACCAGTGACCCAGGGGACGGCAATCAGCCCCAGCATTTT
V gene: TRBV15; clone size: -; D gene: -; J gene: TRBJ2-1; CDR3 protein: CATSRDLDLPIYNEQFF; CDR3 DNA: TGTGCCACCAGCAGAGATCTGGACTTACCTATCTACAATGAGCAGTTCTTC
V gene: TRBV5-4; clone size: -; D gene: TRBD2; J gene: TRBJ2-3; CDR3 protein: CASSSGLAGSTDTQYF; CDR3 DNA: TGTGCCAGCAGCTCGGGACTAGCGGGGAGCACAGATACGCAGTATTTT
V gene: TRBV10-3; clone size: -; D gene: -; J gene: TRBJ2-7; CDR3 protein: CAIRRSVGSSYEQYF; CDR3 DNA: TGTGCCATCCGGCGGTCTGTCGGGAGCTCCTACGAGCAGTACTTC
V gene: TRBV4-3; clone size: -; D gene: -; J gene: TRBJ1-1; CDR3 protein: CASSQDLKLNTEAFF; CDR3 DNA: TGCGCCAGCAGCCAAGATCTCAAGCTGAACACTGAAGCTTTCTTT
V gene: TRBV11-1; clone size: -; D gene: TRBD1; J gene: TRBJ2-5; CDR3 protein: CASSLGTGRNQETQYF; CDR3 DNA: TGTGCCAGCAGCTTAGGGACAGGACGGAACCAAGAGACCCAGTACTTC
V gene: TRBV6-5; clone size: -; D gene: -; J gene: TRBJ2-3; CDR3 protein: CASRLTVSVADTQYF; CDR3 DNA: TGTGCCAGCAGATTGACAGTTTCCGTGGCAGATACGCAGTATTTT
V gene: TRBV30; clone size: -; D gene: TRBD1; J gene: TRBJ2-4; CDR3 protein: CASSMTGYRNIQYF; CDR3 DNA: TGTGCCTCTTCTATGACAGGGTATCGGAACATTCAGTACTTC
V gene: TRBV29-1; clone size: -; D gene: -; J gene: TRBJ2-5; CDR3 protein: CSGGNQETQYF; CDR3 DNA: TGCAGCGGAGGGAATCAAGAGACCCAGTACTTC
V gene: TRBV10-2; clone size: -; D gene: -; J gene: TRBJ1-5; CDR3 protein: CASSESSSNQPQHF; CDR3 DNA: TGCGCCAGCAGTGAGAGTAGTAGCAATCAGCCCCAGCATTTT
V gene: TRBV4-2; clone size: -; D gene: TRBD2; J gene: TRBJ2-3; CDR3 protein: CASSQYGTSGDTQYF; CDR3 DNA: TGTGCCAGCAGCCAATATGGGACTAGCGGGGATACGCAGTATTTT
V gene: TRBV6-5; clone size: -; D gene: -; J gene: TRBJ2-5; CDR3 protein: CASSYEAGAQETQYF; CDR3 DNA: TGTGCCAGCAGTTATGAGGCGGGTGCCCAAGAGACCCAGTACTTC
V gene: TRBV28; clone size: -; D gene: TRBD1; J gene: TRBJ1-2; CDR3 protein: CASRATGDHTF; CDR3 DNA: TGTGCCAGCAGAGCGACAGGGGACCACACCTTC
V gene: TRBV27; clone size: once; D gene: -; J gene: TRBJ1-1; CDR3 protein: CASFPLGAGNTEAFF; CDR3 DNA: TGTGCCAGCTTTCCCTTGGGGGCCGGGAACACTGAAGCTTTCTTT
V gene: TRBV18; clone size: -; D gene: TRBD2; J gene: TRBJ2-3; CDR3 protein: CASSPGREGVTDTQYF; CDR3 DNA: TGTGCCAGCTCACCAGGGCGGGAGGGCGTCACAGATACGCAGTATTTT
V gene: TRBV5-1; clone size: -; D gene: TRBD1; J gene: TRBJ1-1; CDR3 protein: CASSFGDRGSVAFF; CDR3 DNA: TGCGCCAGCAGCTTTGGGGACAGGGGTTCGGTTGCTTTCTTT
V gene: TRBV2; clone size: -; D gene: TRBD1; J gene: TRBJ2-5; CDR3 protein: CASSYFGTQGSETQYF; CDR3 DNA: TGTGCCAGCAGTTACTTTGGGACACAGGGGTCAGAGACCCAGTACTTC
V gene: TRBV30; clone size: -; D gene: -; J gene: TRBJ2-7; CDR3 protein: CAWSVLGKLGEQYF; CDR3 DNA: TGTGCCTGGAGTGTACTGGGCAAGCTCGGCGAGCAGTACTTC
V gene: TRBV23-1; clone size: once; D gene: -; J gene: TRBJ2-7; CDR3 protein: CASTPPPYSWEQYF; CDR3 DNA: TGCGCCAGCACTCCCCCCCCCTACTCCTGGGAGCAGTACTTC
V gene: TRBV4-1; clone size: -; D gene: TRBD1; J gene: TRBJ2-7; CDR3 protein: CASSQRTGPYEQYF; CDR3 DNA: TGCGCCAGCAGTCAAAGGACAGGGCCCTACGAGCAGTACTTC
V gene: TRBV4-1; clone size: -; D gene: -; J gene: TRBJ2-1; CDR3 protein: CASSQDRLRELYNEQFF; CDR3 DNA: TGCGCCAGCAGCCAAGATCGGTTGAGGGAGCTCTACAATGAGCAGTTCTTC
V gene: TRBV7-3; clone size: -; D gene: TRBD2; J gene: TRBJ2-5; CDR3 protein: CASRTSGSSETQYF; CDR3 DNA: TGTGCCAGCAGGACTAGCGGGTCGTCGGAGACCCAGTACTTC
V gene: TRBV14; clone size: -; D gene: TRBD2; J gene: TRBJ2-7; CDR3 protein: CASSWISGSGSEQYF; CDR3 DNA: TGTGCCAGCAGCTGGATTAGCGGGAGCGGGAGCGAGCAGTACTTC
V gene: TRBV25-1; clone size: -; D gene: -; J gene: TRBJ2-1; CDR3 protein: CASRFRSSSYNEQFF; CDR3 DNA: TGTGCCAGCAGGTTCCGGTCGAGCTCCTACAATGAGCAGTTCTTC
V gene: TRBV28; clone size: once; D gene: TRBD2; J gene: TRBJ2-7; CDR3 protein: CASSSGGSYEQYF; CDR3 DNA: TGTGCCAGCAGTTCGGGGGGCTCCTACGAGCAGTACTTC
V gene: TRBV5-6; clone size: -; D gene: -; J gene: TRBJ2-4; CDR3 protein: CASSFGQGLDIQYF; CDR3 DNA: TGTGCCAGCAGCTTTGGGCAGGGCTTAGACATTCAGTACTTC
V gene: TRBV5-1; clone size: -; D gene: TRBD2; J gene: TRBJ2-1; CDR3 protein: CASSLGGAGYNEQFF; CDR3 DNA: TGCGCCAGCAGCTTGGGGGGAGCGGGGTACAATGAGCAGTTCTTC
V gene: TRBV7-9; clone size: -; D gene: -; J gene: TRBJ1-1; CDR3 protein: CASSSGKRMNTEAFF; CDR3 DNA: TGTGCCAGCAGCTCCGGGAAAAGGATGAACACTGAAGCTTTCTTT
V gene: TRBV6-5; clone size: few; D gene: -; J gene: TRBJ2-7; CDR3 protein: CASSFTRGIGEQYF; CDR3 DNA: TGTGCCAGCAGTTTCACCAGGGGTATTGGCGAGCAGTACTTC
V gene: TRBV4-2; clone size: few; D gene: -; J gene: TRBJ1-6; CDR3 protein: CASSQDPVGGARNSPLHF; CDR3 DNA: TGTGCCAGCAGCCAAGACCCGGTTGGGGGGGCACGGAATTCACCCCTCCACTTT
V gene: TRBV6-5; clone size: -; D gene: TRBD2; J gene: TRBJ2-1; CDR3 protein: CASSLAGGGANEQFF; CDR3 DNA: TGTGCCAGCAGTCTAGCGGGAGGGGGGGCCAATGAGCAGTTCTTC
V gene: TRBV27; clone size: -; D gene: -; J gene: TRBJ1-1; CDR3 protein: CASRGAFAEAFF; CDR3 DNA: TGTGCCAGCAGGGGGGCTTTCGCTGAAGCTTTCTTT
V gene: TRBV6-2/TRBV6-3; clone size: once; D gene: TRBD2; J gene: TRBJ2-3; CDR3 protein: CASSYDGSGRVGDTQYF; CDR3 DNA: TGTGCCAGCAGTTACGATGGTAGCGGGAGGGTCGGAGATACGCAGTATTTT
V gene: TRBV6-1; clone size: -; D gene: -; J gene: TRBJ1-2; CDR3 protein: CASSELTGLNYGYTF; CDR3 DNA: TGTGCCAGCAGTGAATTGACAGGCCTTAACTATGGCTACACCTTC
V gene: TRBV13; clone size: -; D gene: TRBD1; J gene: TRBJ2-1; CDR3 protein: CASSYRDSNYNEQFF; CDR3 DNA: TGTGCCAGCAGCTACCGGGACAGTAACTACAATGAGCAGTTCTTC
V gene: TRBV6-5; clone size: few; D gene: TRBD1; J gene: TRBJ2-5; CDR3 protein: CASRGGGSQETQYF; CDR3 DNA: TGTGCCAGCAGAGGGGGCGGGTCCCAAGAGACCCAGTACTTC
V gene: TRBV9; clone size: -; D gene: TRBD1; J gene: TRBJ1-1; CDR3 protein: CASSVAGQANTEAFF; CDR3 DNA: TGTGCCAGCAGCGTAGCCGGACAGGCGAACACTGAAGCTTTCTTT
V gene: TRBV7-9; clone size: few; D gene: TRBD2; J gene: TRBJ2-3; CDR3 protein: CASTPAGVTDTQYF; CDR3 DNA: TGTGCCAGCACCCCAGCGGGAGTGACAGATACGCAGTATTTT
V gene: TRBV13; clone size: -; D gene: TRBD2; J gene: TRBJ2-7; CDR3 protein: CASSPGLAGGSSYEQYF; CDR3 DNA: TGTGCCAGCAGCCCGGGACTAGCGGGAGGAAGCTCCTACGAGCAGTACTTC
V gene: TRBV4-2; clone size: -; D gene: TRBD2; J gene: TRBJ2-7; CDR3 protein: CASSHSAGAYEQYF; CDR3 DNA: TGTGCCAGCAGCCATTCAGCGGGGGCCTACGAGCAGTACTTC
V gene: TRBV28; clone size: -; D gene: -; J gene: TRBJ1-1; CDR3 protein: CASTGLSMNTEAFF; CDR3 DNA: TGTGCCAGCACCGGACTTTCCATGAACACTGAAGCTTTCTTT
V gene: TRBV7-8; clone size: few; D gene: TRBD1; J gene: TRBJ2-1; CDR3 protein: CASSLVRFIRTGGYNEQFF; CDR3 DNA: TGTGCCAGCAGCTTAGTTAGGTTTATCCGGACAGGGGGCTACAATGAGCAGTTCTTC
V gene: TRBV6-7; clone size: -; D gene: -; J gene: TRBJ2-3; CDR3 protein: CASSYSKATTKGTSTDTQYF; CDR3 DNA: TGTGCCAGCAGTTACTCGAAAGCGACGACTAAGGGGACTAGCACAGATACGCAGTATTTT